The present T cell receptor beta chain was sequenced within a study of blood T cell repertoires in COVID-19. Study-wide context: Italy, Spain and the United States were the sources of the convalescent and acute COVID-19 samples. Nucleic acid was either cDNA or gDNA, and it came from T cells, B-cell-depleted T cells, or PBMCs.

The CDR3 loop spans 14 amino acids. Per germline, CDR1 SGHTA and CDR2 FQGNSA. V shed 2 bases and J shed 4 bases, with 10 bases lying between them. Per the authors' pipeline: Reference gene primer amplification in the assay estimated nucleated cell counts. TCRdb's copy holds only in-frame clones and misses some; the assay was immunoSEQ multiplex PCR. V and J calls and clone size are given by that table; D and trimming were obtained from the DNA. Here the sample spans more than 150,000 clones, 84% being singletons. The receptor was derived from a human donor in a cohort sampled during active COVID-19. Sequencing was performed on peripheral blood. This sequence joins TRBV7-2 and TRBJ2-3, with TRBD2 as a possible D gene (5 bases). As DNA, the CDR3 is TGTGCCAGCAGCTTATTCCGGGGTTCAGATACGCAGTATTTT. It codes for CASSLFRGSDTQYF. The whole variable domain, filled in from reference TRBV7-2 and TRBJ2-3, reads GAGVSQSPSNKVTEKGKDVELRCDPISGHTALYWYRQSLGQGLEFLIYFQGNSAPDKSGLPSDRFSAERTGGSVSTLTIQRTQQEDSAVYLCASSLFRGSDTQYFGPGTRLTVL.